Sequencing of this TCR beta chain was carried out in a study of metastatic and nonmetastatic thyroid tumors. Study information: Thyroid patients, malignant and benign, had repertoires compared across blood and tumor or nodule tissue.

With respect to this clone: Its target is not known.

All patients were treatment-naive before thyroid surgery. The study, taken as a whole, reports: Significantly greater TCR beta diversity was reportedly found in malignant thyroid tumors than in benign nodules (in blood and tumor).

TCRdb called clones again from the PCR reads with MiXCR. Here the sample spans 30,000 to 45,000 clones, over 40% being singletons. The specimen was tumor tissue. This receptor was obtained from a male donor with papillary thyroid cancer or a benign thyroid nodule (not recorded which). Some clones in this sample may be carry-over from other donors' samples.

CDR3 loop: CASSGDRGPSYGYTF. CDR3 bases: TGTGCCAGCAGCGGGGACAGGGGGCCTTCCTATGGCTACACCTTC. The chain is built from TRBV9 and TRBJ1-2; TRBD1 matches 12 bases. Unmatched junction bases numbered 4, after V lost 3 bases and J lost 4 bases. The CDR3 spans 15 residues. The germline V gene encodes CDR1 SGDLS and CDR2 YYNGEE.